A single sample gave rise to the 11 T cell receptor beta chains below, sequenced in a study of blood T cells in healthy people across ages. A second PCR of 7 to 11 cycles used a sample-barcoded 5' primer and a J-beta primer mix. From the 5' RACE reads, TCRdb called clonotypes with MiXCR, one entry per CDR3 protein. The table has 1.5 million to 2 million distinct CDR3 sequences, around 48% seen once. The sequenced material came from blood. Receptors were obtained from a woman between 35 and 50 years old in good health.

This clonotype came up a few times. V and J are TRBV4-1 and TRBJ2-7, with TRBD2 identical over 8 bases. Trimming at V came to 0 bases and at J to 4 bases, leaving 8 bases not matched to a gene. Germline V gives CDR1 MGHRA, CDR2 YSYEKL. The length of the CDR3 is 16 residues. This chain's CDR3 is CASSQERGGTRYEQYF. CDR3 DNA sequence: TGCGCCAGCAGCCAAGAAAGGGGGGGGACTAGATACGAGCAGTACTTC.

The CDR3 spells CASSSHPGQKAFF. CDR3 bases: TGTGCCAGCAGCTCCCACCCCGGACAGAAAGCTTTCTTT. The chain employs TRBV7-9 and TRBJ1-1; the D gene is possibly TRBD1 (6 bases). Germline V lookup: CDR1 SEHNR, CDR2 FQNEAQ (reference sequence). V was clipped by 4 bases and J by 9 bases, with 15 bases between them. CDR3 length: 13 residues.

This clonotype was counted only a few times. The chain combines TRBV20-1 with TRBJ1-5; possibly TRBD1 for D (6 bases). Germline CDR1 reads DFQATT; CDR2 reads SNEGSKA (reference sequence). V was clipped by 3 bases and J by 3 bases, with 12 bases between them. The CDR3 is 14 amino acids. As DNA, the CDR3 is TGCAGTGCTAGGATGCACAGGGACAATCAGCCCCAGCATTTT. Protein product: CSARMHRDNQPQHF.

The rearrangement uses TRBV3-1 and TRBJ1-6; maybe TRBD1 (6 bases). The ends were cut back, 0 bases at V and 14 bases at J, with 14 bases in the middle. This CDR3 contains 14 residues. Germline V CDR1 and CDR2: LGHDT, YNNKEL (reference sequence). The CDR3 loop reads CASSQDGGGDTLHF. The CDR3 DNA reads TGTGCCAGCAGCCAAGATGGCGGGGGCGATACCCTCCACTTT.

The gene calls are TRBV3-1 and TRBJ1-2; no reliable D call. The V gene lost 1 base and the J gene lost 6 bases, with 12 bases spanning the gap. Germline V CDR1 and CDR2: LGHDT, YNNKEL (reference sequence). The CDR3 is 14 residues long. CDR3 protein: CASSQARRSDGYTF. Here the CDR3 DNA reads TGTGCCAGCAGCCAAGCACGCAGGTCTGATGGCTACACCTTC.

This clonotype appeared a few times. The chain has TRBV2 and TRBJ2-5; no definite D call. V lost 4 bases to trimming and J lost 5 bases, with 14 bases between them. CDR1 and CDR2 (germline): SNHLY, FYNNEI. This CDR3 comprises 14 residues. This CDR3 is CASSVDRLWETQYF. The CDR3 nucleotides are TGTGCCAGCAGTGTGGATAGGTTGTGGGAGACCCAGTACTTC.

The gene calls are TRBV7-2 and TRBJ1-2; possibly TRBD1 for D (5 bases). From germline, CDR1 is SGHTA and CDR2 FQGNSA. V was clipped by 2 bases and J by 4 bases, with 20 bases between them. This CDR3 contains 17 residues. This chain's CDR3 is CASSLQSGTKMGYGYTF. The CDR3 DNA reads as TGTGCCAGCAGCTTACAGTCCGGGACTAAAATGGGCTATGGCTACACCTTC.

The V call is TRBV7-9, the J call TRBJ1-6, with D unclear. There are 12 residues in the CDR3. Trimming left V 5 bases short and J 14 bases short, with 13 bases between. The germline V gene encodes CDR1 SEHNR and CDR2 FQNEAQ (reference sequence). The CDR3: CASSRNAGALHF. For the CDR3, the DNA is TGTGCCAGCAGCCGAAACGCCGGTGCCCTCCACTTT.

This clonotype was counted a few times. The V gene is TRBV7-9, the J gene TRBJ1-2; the D is unclear. CDR3 length equals 14 residues. Trimming removed 3 bases from V and 7 bases from J, with 15 bases in between. The germline CDR1 and CDR2 sequences are SEHNR and FQNEAQ (reference sequence). The CDR3 protein is CASSFYWLSSGYTF. The CDR3 region has the DNA TGTGCCAGCAGCTTTTACTGGCTCTCTAGTGGCTACACCTTC.

The gene calls are TRBV28 and TRBJ2-4; 10 bases fit TRBD1. This CDR3 has 13 residues. Germline V gene sequence: CDR1 MDHEN, CDR2 SYDVKM. The V segment lost 3 bases and the J segment 14 bases; nucleotides outside the gene matches: 7. This CDR3 reads CASSLNDRGLEYF. In DNA form, the CDR3 reads TGTGCCAGCAGTTTGAATGACAGGGGGCTGGAGTACTTC. Based on the CDR3 plus reference TRBV28 and TRBJ2-4, the full variable domain is DVKVTQSSRYLVKRTGEKVFLECVQDMDHENMFWYRQDPGLGLRLIYFSYDVKMKEKGDIPEGYSVSREKKERFSLILESASTNQTSMYLCASSLNDRGLEYFGAGTRLSVL.

This clonotype was observed a handful of times. This sequence joins TRBV6-5 and TRBJ2-1, with D possibly TRBD1 on 6 matching bases. The CDR3 is made up of 15 amino acids. V lost 2 bases to trimming and J lost 7 bases, with 15 bases between them. The V gene's germline CDR1 is MNHEY and CDR2 SVGAGI. Here the CDR3 reads CASSYRDRPINEQFF. CDR3 coding DNA: TGTGCCAGCAGTTACCGCGACAGGCCGATTAATGAGCAGTTCTTC.